The clone carrying this TCR beta chain was found once. This entry is derived from a study of control samples from healthy donors and cancer patients. Losses at the gene ends were 1 base for V and 7 bases for J; bases not matched to a gene: 2. The CDR3 runs to 14 residues. From germline, CDR1 is LNHNV and CDR2 YYDKDF (reference sequence). Sequenced by immunoSEQ multiplex PCR; TCRdb stores in-frame clones only, minus some. This sample has roughly 130,000 clones, with over 85% found just once. The source of this sequence is a man aged 30-40 years in good health. The gene calls are TRBV15 and TRBJ2-2, with TRBD1 matching over 8 bases. The sequenced material came from blood. The CDR3 DNA sequence: TGTGCCACCAGCAGAGGACAGGGGAGCGGGGAGCTGTTTTTT. Translation: CATSRGQGSGELFF.